The 32 T cell receptor beta chains below come from one sample, sequenced in a study of CD8 T cells in Susac syndrome. It was with random hexamers that 0.5 to 1 ug RNA was reverse transcribed. MiXCR, run by TCRdb on the immunoSEQ multiplex PCR reads, gives a single entry per CDR3 protein. Here the sample spans about 85,000 distinct CDR3 sequences, roughly 94% being singletons. The sequencing input was CD8+ T cells from PBMCs. The receptors here all came from a human donor with Susac syndrome.

The CDR3: CASSLLGTYNEQFF. As DNA, the CDR3 is TGTGCCAGCAGTTTGTTGGGGACCTACAATGAGCAGTTCTTC. The V and J genes are TRBV27 and TRBJ2-1, with D uncertain. The CDR3 has 14 residues. Trimming cost V 3 bases and J 2 bases, with 8 bases left between them. CDR1 MNHEY and CDR2 SMNVEV come from the germline V gene (reference sequence).

The J gene is TRBJ2-7, the V gene TRBV5-4, with TRBD1 identical over 8 bases. Losses at the gene ends were 4 bases for V and 2 bases for J; bases not matched to a gene: 11. CDR1 and CDR2 (germline): SGHNT, YYREEE (reference sequence). This CDR3 spans 16 amino acids. The CDR3 is CASSPLGQGQAYEQYF. CDR3 nucleotide sequence: TGTGCCAGCAGCCCCCTCGGACAGGGACAAGCCTACGAGCAGTACTTC.

The chain carries TRBV7-2 and TRBJ2-1, with 7 bases identical to TRBD2. The germline CDR1 and CDR2 sequences are SGHTA and FQGNSA. CDR3 length: 12 amino acids. The ends lost 0 bases at V and 15 bases at J; junction bases unmatched: 5. The DNA of the CDR3 is TGTGCCAGCAGCTTAGCCGGACTAGAGTTGTTCTTC. Its translation: CASSLAGLELFF.

The rearrangement joins TRBV5-1 to TRBJ2-1; 13 bases fit TRBD2. CDR3 length: 15 amino acids. The V gene's germline CDR1 is SGHRS and CDR2 YFSETQ. V gave up 5 bases and J gave up 8 bases; unmatched junction bases: 7. Here the CDR3 reads CASRWTSGRVDEQFF. Written as DNA, the CDR3 is TGCGCCAGCAGATGGACTAGCGGGAGAGTTGATGAGCAGTTCTTC.

J is TRBJ2-1 and V is TRBV27; 7 nucleotides line up with TRBD2. This CDR3 has 16 amino acids. CDR1 is MNHEY and CDR2 is SMNVEV in the germline V gene (reference sequence). After removal of 6 bases from V and 6 bases from J, the junction contained 14 bases not matched to a gene. CDR3 sequence reads: CASRRAGRSEFNEQFF. CDR3 nucleotide sequence: TGTGCCAGCAGACGGGCCGGGAGGAGTGAGTTCAATGAGCAGTTCTTC.

As regards this clonotype: The junction differs from germline at one of its ends, possibly a read error. V and J are TRBV20-1 and TRBJ2-1; TRBD1 or TRBD2 may be the D gene (5 bases each). The length of the CDR3 is 13 residues. Germline assignment: CDR1 DFQATT and CDR2 SNEGSKA (reference sequence). For the CDR3, the DNA is TGCAGTGCCAGAGGGGTGAGTCTAAATGAGCAGTTCTTC. It codes for CSARGVSLNEQFF.

The V and J genes are TRBV13 and TRBJ2-1, with TRBD2 matching 7 bases. J lost 7 bases, V lost 0 bases, and 6 bases had no gene match. Germline CDR1 reads PRHDT; CDR2 reads FYEKMQ (reference sequence). This CDR3 has 15 residues. CDR3 sequence reads: CASSLGVSGLNEQFF. The DNA of the CDR3 is TGTGCCAGCAGCTTAGGTGTTAGCGGGCTAAATGAGCAGTTCTTC.

This chain links TRBV5-1 with TRBJ1-1; no definite D call. The CDR3 has 14 amino acids. Germline values: CDR1 SGHRS, CDR2 YFSETQ. The V end was cut by 0 bases, the J end by 2 bases, with 8 bases between. The CDR3 nucleotides read TGCGCCAGCAGCTTGGTATATGGTAACACTGAAGCTTTCTTT. Encoded protein: CASSLVYGNTEAFF.

The J gene is TRBJ2-3, the V gene TRBV4-3; D is unclear. From germline, CDR1 is LGHNA and CDR2 YSLEER. This CDR3 has 14 amino acids. The V end was cut by 0 bases, the J end by 3 bases, with 7 bases between. In DNA, the CDR3 is TGCGCCAGCAGCCAAGAAACTCTTACAGATACGCAGTATTTT. Its translation is CASSQETLTDTQYF.

The chain has TRBV30 and TRBJ2-1, with D possibly matching TRBD1 (6 bases). The CDR3 runs to 13 residues. Germline loops: CDR1 GTSNPN, CDR2 SVGIG (reference sequence). The ends were cut back, 7 bases at V and 8 bases at J, with 18 bases in the middle. CDR3 sequence (DNA): TGTGCCTTAGGACAGTTTTCTAGAGATGAGCAGTTCTTC. It translates to CALGQFSRDEQFF.

The chain is built from TRBV28 and TRBJ2-7; D perhaps matches TRBD1 (5 bases). Per the germline V gene, CDR1 is MDHEN and CDR2 is SYDVKM. The CDR3 covers 15 residues. Trimming took off 2 bases at V and 0 bases at J, with 11 bases between the two ends. The CDR3 region is CASSLQRGLSYEQYF. DNA of the CDR3: TGTGCCAGCAGTTTACAAAGGGGCCTCTCCTACGAGCAGTACTTC.

This sequence joins TRBV20-1 and TRBJ2-7, with D maybe TRBD2 (6 bases). Trimming stripped 0 bases from V and 3 bases from J, with 18 bases between. Germline V lookup: CDR1 DFQATT, CDR2 SNEGSKA (reference sequence). The CDR3 consists of 16 residues. The CDR3 coding sequence is TGCAGTGCTAGAGATCTCCGTGGGGGGACCAACTACGAGCAGTACTTC. Protein product: CSARDLRGGTNYEQYF.

The chain joins TRBV27 to TRBJ2-1, with 11 bases fitting TRBD1. Losses at the gene ends were 2 bases for V and 5 bases for J; bases not matched to a gene: 2. The CDR3 spans 15 residues. Germline CDR1 and CDR2: MNHEY and SMNVEV (reference sequence). CDR3 nucleotides: TGTGCCAGCAGTTTAGGACAGGGGGCCAACAATGAGCAGTTCTTC. Encoded protein: CASSLGQGANNEQFF.

This rearrangement joins TRBV25-1 to TRBJ2-5; D call uncertain. V lost 3 bases, J lost 4 bases, and 6 bases lay in between. Germline V CDR1 and CDR2: MGHDK, SYGVNS. The CDR3 is made up of 12 amino acids. CDR3 sequence (DNA): TGTGCCAGCAGTGACAGTGGAGAGACCCAGTACTTC. It translates to CASSDSGETQYF. Looking up the rest from reference TRBV25-1 and TRBJ2-5 gives the full variable domain: EADIYQTPRYLVIGTGKKITLECSQTMGHDKMYWYQQDPGMELHLIHYSYGVNSTEKGDLSSESTVSRIRTEHFPLTLESARPSHTSQYLCASSDSGETQYFGPGTRLLVL.

In this sample, this clonotype turned up once. V is TRBV29-1 and J is TRBJ1-2; 7 nucleotides agree with TRBD1. This CDR3 contains 15 residues. The germline V gene has CDR1 SQVTM and CDR2 ANQGSEA. V was clipped by 0 bases and J by 2 bases; unmatched bases: 6. The CDR3 sequence is CSVEEPAGGNYGYTF. The CDR3 nucleotides are TGCAGCGTTGAAGAGCCGGCAGGGGGAAACTATGGCTACACCTTC.

This clonotype has a single count. The gene calls are TRBV5-1 and TRBJ2-1; 8 bases are shared with TRBD2. Germline values: CDR1 SGHRS, CDR2 YFSETQ. This CDR3 region has 18 residues. V was clipped by 0 bases and J by 7 bases; unmatched bases: 15. The CDR3 sequence is CASSLDLWGLGGKNEQFF. The CDR3 coding sequence is TGCGCCAGCAGCTTGGATCTTTGGGGACTAGGGGGAAAGAATGAGCAGTTCTTC.

The chain recombines TRBV12-3 or TRBV12-4 with TRBJ2-5; weak D call: TRBD2 (6 bases). The CDR3 totals 16 residues. The V end was cut by 3 bases, the J end by 3 bases, with 17 bases between. Written as DNA, the CDR3 is TGTGCCAGCAGTTTTACGGGACTGGTCGTAGAAGAGACCCAGTACTTC. This encodes CASSFTGLVVEETQYF.

For the CDR3, the DNA is TGCAGTGCTAGAAGGTCTAGCGGATACAATGAGCAGTTCTTC. This codes for CSARRSSGYNEQFF. The chain couples TRBV20-1 to TRBJ2-1; TRBD2 agrees at 7 bases. V shed 2 bases and J 4 bases; nucleotides not matched to a gene: 5. This CDR3 contains 14 residues. Germline CDR1 is DFQATT and CDR2 is SNEGSKA (reference sequence).

The V gene is TRBV30, the J gene TRBJ1-1; perhaps TRBD1 as D (5 bases). This CDR3 has 14 residues. Trimming took 4 bases from V and 2 from J, leaving 14 bases between them. CDR1 is GTSNPN and CDR2 is SVGIG in the germline V gene (reference sequence). This chain's CDR3 is CAWMPGAINTEAFF. CDR3 bases: TGTGCCTGGATGCCCGGGGCGATAAACACTGAAGCTTTCTTT.

This chain links TRBV12-3 or TRBV12-4 with TRBJ2-2; D is possibly TRBD1 (5 bases). V was cut by 5 bases and J by 3 bases, with 7 bases left in between. This CDR3 region has 13 residues. The CDR3 DNA follows: TGTGCCAGCAGTCCACAGGACACCGGGGAGCTGTTTTTT. This codes for CASSPQDTGELFF.

The rearrangement joins TRBV5-6 to TRBJ2-3; perhaps TRBD2 as D (7 bases). This CDR3 comprises 16 residues. The V and J ends lost 4 bases and 0 bases respectively, with 15 bases between them. Germline loops: CDR1 SGHDT, CDR2 YYEEEE. The chain's CDR3 is CASSGGAGTSTDTQYF. DNA for the CDR3: TGTGCCAGCAGCGGGGGGGCAGGTACCAGCACAGATACGCAGTATTTT.

The V gene is TRBV12-5, the J gene TRBJ2-3; a possible D gene is TRBD2 (7 bases). CDR1 is LGHNT and CDR2 is FRNRAP in the germline V gene. The CDR3 extends over 15 amino acids. The V end was cut by 5 bases, the J end by 3 bases, with 15 bases between. The CDR3 sequence is CASGGGGDWTDTQYF. The CDR3 DNA reads as TGTGCTAGTGGTGGGGGGGGCGATTGGACAGATACGCAGTATTTT.

V usage is TRBV15 and J usage is TRBJ2-7; D is possibly TRBD2 (6 bases). Per the germline V gene, CDR1 is LNHNV and CDR2 is YYDKDF (reference sequence). The V and J ends lost 5 bases and 4 bases respectively, with 15 bases between them. The length of the CDR3 is 14 residues. In DNA, the CDR3 is TGTGCCACCAGCCAACCGGGAGTGGTTTACGAGCAGTACTTC. It yields the protein CATSQPGVVYEQYF.

The CDR3 bases are TGTGCCAGCAGTGTTCGGGAGGGGGCCGGGGAGCTGTTTTTT. This codes for CASSVREGAGELFF. The chain is built from TRBV27 and TRBJ2-2; 8 positions match TRBD2. This CDR3 has 14 residues. V shed 5 bases, J shed 6 bases, and the junction held 5 bases outside the gene matches. Per the germline V gene, CDR1 is MNHEY and CDR2 is SMNVEV (reference sequence).

This clonotype was recorded only once. The chain has TRBV6-5 and TRBJ2-2; D unresolved. CDR3 length equals 13 residues. In germline, CDR1 is MNHEY, CDR2 SVGAGI. V was pared by 1 base and J by 7 bases, with 7 bases between. The DNA for the CDR3 is TGTGCCAGCAGTTACTATAGTGGCGGGGAGCTGTTTTTT. Translation: CASSYYSGGELFF.

The chain uses TRBV4-3 and TRBJ2-1; D gene ambiguous. Trimming removed 0 bases from V and 3 bases from J, with 12 bases in between. This CDR3 has 16 amino acids. Looked up from germline, CDR1 is LGHNA and CDR2 is YSLEER. The CDR3 loop reads CASSQDIAAYYNEQFF. CDR3 bases: TGCGCCAGCAGCCAAGATATAGCCGCGTACTACAATGAGCAGTTCTTC.

The genes are TRBV20-1 and TRBJ2-7; TRBD2 matches at 9 bases. After removal of 1 base from V and 5 bases from J, the junction contained 3 bases not matched to a gene. The germline V gene encodes CDR1 DFQATT and CDR2 SNEGSKA (reference sequence). The CDR3 extends over 13 amino acids. This CDR3 reads CSARAWTSDEQYF. In DNA form, the CDR3 reads TGCAGTGCTAGAGCTTGGACTAGCGACGAGCAGTACTTC.

J is TRBJ2-3 and V is TRBV20-1, with a weak D call TRBD2 (5 bases). Germline CDR1 DFQATT, CDR2 SNEGSKA (reference sequence). This CDR3 is 14 amino acids long. V lost 3 bases to trimming and J lost 1 base, with 11 bases between them. This CDR3 is CSASPSGGTDTQYF. The CDR3 region has the DNA TGCAGTGCTAGTCCCAGCGGAGGCACAGATACGCAGTATTTT.

The chain links TRBV29-1 to TRBJ2-5; a possible D gene is TRBD1 (6 bases). The CDR3 runs to 12 residues. V lost 4 bases, J lost 5 bases, and 11 bases lay in between. CDR1 SQVTM and CDR2 ANQGSEA come from the germline V gene. This CDR3 reads CSVVDSWETQYF. The CDR3 bases are TGCAGCGTTGTGGACAGTTGGGAGACCCAGTACTTC. The full variable domain, completed using reference TRBV29-1 and TRBJ2-5, is SAVISQKPSRDICQRGTSLTIQCQVDSQVTMMFWYRQQPGQSLTLIATANQGSEATYESGFVIDKFPISRPNLTFSTLTVSNMSPEDSSIYLCSVVDSWETQYFGPGTRLLVL.

The chain is built from TRBV21-1 and TRBJ1-1; TRBD1, as called in the table, went unchecked against the DNA. TRBV21-1 is flagged as a pseudogene. The CDR3 length is 14 residues. The DNA of the CDR3 is TGTGCCAGCAGCACGGGACAGGGCCACACTGAAGCTTTCTTT. This codes for CASSTGQGHTEAFF.

The genes are TRBV2 and TRBJ2-4; D not certain. Trimming pared 8 bases from V and 0 bases from J, leaving 8 bases between. CDR3 size: 13 residues. The germline CDR1 and CDR2 sequences are SNHLY and FYNNEI. In nucleotides, the CDR3 is TGTGCCAGCTTTGGATTAGCCAAAAACATTCAGTACTTC. This sequence encodes CASFGLAKNIQYF.

The rearrangement joins TRBV5-6 to TRBJ2-7; D is unresolved. Germline CDR1 SGHDT, CDR2 YYEEEE. This CDR3 has 12 residues. Trimming removed 3 bases from V and 3 bases from J, with 7 bases in between. The CDR3 DNA is TGTGCCAGCAGCTCCCTCGGCTACGAGCAGTACTTC. Translated: CASSSLGYEQYF.